This T cell receptor (beta chain) was documented in a study of T cell repertoires in cytomegalovirus infection. At the level of the study: Carrying CMV and the relevant HLA type showed in public TCR beta signatures.

TCRdb reprocessed the reads via MiXCR and lists one record per CDR3 protein. The repertoire holds 150,000 to 160,000 distinct CDR3 sequences, with roughly a quarter as singletons. Study results and limitations: The response measured ex vivo was dominated by TCR beta clonotypes (HLA-C-restricted and CMV-specific).

The germline V gene encodes CDR1 DFQATT and CDR2 SNEGSKA (reference sequence). The V end lost 6 bases, the J end lost 1 base, and 9 bases lay between the germline ends. The CDR3 sequence is 12 residues long. This clonotype was observed a few times. As yet, its antigen is unknown. What was sequenced was PBMCs. The source is a human donor in good health (CMV status not recorded). Some clones in this sample may be carry-over from other donors' samples. The gene calls are TRBV20-1 and TRBJ2-5, with a tentative D call TRBD2 (5 bases). This CDR3 reads CSAGGGQETQYF. The DNA of the CDR3 is TGCAGTGCCGGAGGAGGCCAAGAGACCCAGTACTTC.